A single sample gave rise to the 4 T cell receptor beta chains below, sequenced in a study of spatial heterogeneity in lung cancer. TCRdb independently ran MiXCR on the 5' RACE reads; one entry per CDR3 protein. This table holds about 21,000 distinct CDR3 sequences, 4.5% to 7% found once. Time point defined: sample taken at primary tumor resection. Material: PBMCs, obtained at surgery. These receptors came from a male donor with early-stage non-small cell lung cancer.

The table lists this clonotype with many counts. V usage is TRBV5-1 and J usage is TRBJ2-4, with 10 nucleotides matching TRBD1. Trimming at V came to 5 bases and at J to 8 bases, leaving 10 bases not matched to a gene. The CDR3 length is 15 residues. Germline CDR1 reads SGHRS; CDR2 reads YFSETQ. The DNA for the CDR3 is TGCGCCAGCAGATTTTCGACAGGGGGCTCGGACATTCAGTACTTC. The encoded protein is CASRFSTGGSDIQYF. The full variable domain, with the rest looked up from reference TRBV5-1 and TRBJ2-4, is KAGVTQTPRYLIKTRGQQVTLSCSPISGHRSVSWYQQTPGQGLQFLFEYFSETQRNKGNFPGRFSGRQFSNSRSEMNVSTLELGDSALYLCASRFSTGGSDIQYFGAGTRLSVL.

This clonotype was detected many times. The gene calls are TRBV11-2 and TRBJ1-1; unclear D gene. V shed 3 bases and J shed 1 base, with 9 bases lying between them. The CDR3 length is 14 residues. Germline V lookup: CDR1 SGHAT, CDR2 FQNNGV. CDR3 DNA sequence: TGTGCCAGCAGCTTCGGGCTCAGGAACACTGAAGCTTTCTTT. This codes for CASSFGLRNTEAFF.

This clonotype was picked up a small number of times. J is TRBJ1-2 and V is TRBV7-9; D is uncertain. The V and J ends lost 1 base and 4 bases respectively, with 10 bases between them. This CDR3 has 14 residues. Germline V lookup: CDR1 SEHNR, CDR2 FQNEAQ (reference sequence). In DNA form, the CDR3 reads TGTGCCAGCAGCTTAGTGGCGTCGTTCTATGGCTACACCTTC. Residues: CASSLVASFYGYTF. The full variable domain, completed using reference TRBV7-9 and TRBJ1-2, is DTGVSQNPRHKITKRGQNVTFRCDPISEHNRLYWYRQTLGQGPEFLTYFQNEAQLEKSRLLSDRFSAERPKGSFSTLEIQRTEQGDSAMYLCASSLVASFYGYTFGSGTRLTVV.

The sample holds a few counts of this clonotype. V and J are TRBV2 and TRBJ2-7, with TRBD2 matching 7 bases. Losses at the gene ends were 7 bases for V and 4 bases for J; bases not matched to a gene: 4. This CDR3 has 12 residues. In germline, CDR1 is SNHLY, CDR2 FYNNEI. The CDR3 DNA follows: TGTGCCAGCATAAGGACTAGTTACGAGCAGTACTTC. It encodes CASIRTSYEQYF.